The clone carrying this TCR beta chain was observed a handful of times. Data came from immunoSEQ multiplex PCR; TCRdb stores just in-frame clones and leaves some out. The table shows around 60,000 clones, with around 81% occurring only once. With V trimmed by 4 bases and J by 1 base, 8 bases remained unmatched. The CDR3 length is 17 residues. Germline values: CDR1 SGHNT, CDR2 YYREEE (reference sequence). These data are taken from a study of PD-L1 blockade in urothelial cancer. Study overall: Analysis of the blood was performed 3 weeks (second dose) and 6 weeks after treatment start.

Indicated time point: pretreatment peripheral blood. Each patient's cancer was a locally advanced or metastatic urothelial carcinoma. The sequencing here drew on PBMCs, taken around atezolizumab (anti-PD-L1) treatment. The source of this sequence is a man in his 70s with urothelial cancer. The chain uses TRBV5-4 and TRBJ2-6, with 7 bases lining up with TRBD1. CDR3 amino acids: CASSQGQLPSGANVLTF. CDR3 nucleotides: TGTGCCAGCAGCCAGGGACAGCTCCCGTCTGGGGCCAACGTCCTGACTTTC.